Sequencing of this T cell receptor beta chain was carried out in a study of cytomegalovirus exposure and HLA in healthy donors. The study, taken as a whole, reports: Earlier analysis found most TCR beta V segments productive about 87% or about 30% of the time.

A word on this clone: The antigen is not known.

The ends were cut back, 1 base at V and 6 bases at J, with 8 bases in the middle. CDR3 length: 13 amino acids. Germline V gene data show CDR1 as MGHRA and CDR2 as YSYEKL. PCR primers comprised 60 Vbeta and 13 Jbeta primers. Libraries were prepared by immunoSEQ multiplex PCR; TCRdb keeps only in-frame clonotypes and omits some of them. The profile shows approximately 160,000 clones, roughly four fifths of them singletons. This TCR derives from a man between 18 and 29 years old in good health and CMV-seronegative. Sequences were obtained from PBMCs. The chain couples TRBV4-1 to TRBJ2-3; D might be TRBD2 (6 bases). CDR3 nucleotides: TGCGCCAGCAGCCAAGTTGGGGGGGATACGCAGTATTTT. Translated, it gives CASSQVGGDTQYF.